This paragraph covers one T cell receptor (beta chain) sequence. As yet, its antigen is unknown. The CDR3 extends over 14 amino acids. Trimming left V 3 bases short and J 5 bases short, with 13 bases between. The germline gives CDR1 LNHDA, CDR2 SQIVND (reference sequence). PCR used 60 Vbeta primers and 13 Jbeta primers. Using immunoSEQ multiplex PCR, the repertoire was profiled, and TCRdb retains in-frame clones only, with some absent. Here the sample spans around 58,000 clones, roughly 77% being singletons. The data are from a study of cytomegalovirus exposure and HLA in healthy donors. The study's findings and limits: The study listed around 150 cytomegalovirus-associated TCR beta chains. Association of a missense DCLRE1C variant with TCR beta V- and J-gene trimming was reported in a later analysis. In vitro, three CMV-associated chains proved specific for CMV antigens.

The specimen was PBMCs. This clonotype was obtained from a female donor in good health and CMV-seronegative. The chain carries TRBV19 and TRBJ1-1, with D tentatively TRBD1 (6 bases). The CDR3 loop is CASSIGGAATEAFF. DNA of the CDR3: TGTGCCAGTAGTATCGGGGGGGCGGCAACTGAAGCTTTCTTT.